The subject of this entry is one TCR beta chain. Its antigen remains unknown. This specimen comes from a study of radiation and T cells in renal cell carcinoma. Study information: Nephrectomy followed 15 Gy stereotactic body radiation by 4 weeks. Study observations and caveats: Without pretreatment biopsies, baseline tumor clonotype presence was undetermined.

Trimming stripped 4 bases from V and 7 bases from J, with 10 bases between. From germline, CDR1 is MNHEY and CDR2 SMNVEV (reference sequence). The CDR3 consists of 12 residues. Time point: blood 2 weeks post-SBRT. Regarding treatment: 15 Gy SBRT to primary tumor, nephrectomy 4 weeks later. The patient's renal cell carcinoma had clear cell pathology. Method: immunoSEQ multiplex PCR; TCRdb's copy keeps in-frame clones and lacks some. Of approximately 120,000 clones listed, 81% were seen once; the top ten hold 4.5% to 7%. V and J are TRBV27 and TRBJ1-2, with D uncertain. Sequences were derived from blood, sampled from a patient whose treatment included radiotherapy and nephrectomy. This clonotype was obtained from a man aged 50 to 60 with renal cell carcinoma. For the CDR3, the DNA is TGTGCCAGCAGTTCTGCAGTGAGTGGCTACACCTTC. This encodes CASSSAVSGYTF.